The 32 T cell receptor beta chains given below trace back to one sample, sequenced in a study of blood T cell repertoires in COVID-19. Libraries were prepared by immunoSEQ multiplex PCR; TCRdb keeps only in-frame clonotypes and omits some of them. The profile shows 200,000 to 250,000 clones, 86% of them singletons. The specimen sequenced was PBMCs or T cells enriched from blood (not recorded which). The source is a woman in her 30s who had been exposed to COVID-19.

The chain joins TRBV7-8 to TRBJ1-4, with 9 bases fitting TRBD1. Germline assignment: CDR1 SGHVS and CDR2 FQNEAQ. The CDR3 contains 14 residues. J gave up 8 bases and V 5 bases, and 6 bases lay outside the gene matches. CDR3 loop: CASSEGQGWEKLFF. CDR3 nucleotide sequence: TGTGCCAGCAGCGAGGGACAGGGTTGGGAAAAACTGTTTTTT.

The chain uses TRBV9 and TRBJ2-2, with 7 bases that match TRBD1. Trimming cost V 2 bases and J 5 bases; bases outside gene matches: 12. CDR3 length: 17 amino acids. In germline, CDR1 is SGDLS, CDR2 YYNGEE. The CDR3 is CASSVGLTGVETGELFF. DNA of the CDR3: TGTGCCAGCAGCGTCGGCTTAACAGGGGTGGAGACCGGGGAGCTGTTTTTT.

This clone has only one observation. The genes are TRBV9 and TRBJ1-2; D not certain. The ends were cut back, 8 bases at V and 2 bases at J, with 10 bases in the middle. Germline lookup yields CDR1 SGDLS and CDR2 YYNGEE. CDR3 length: 12 residues. The CDR3 DNA is TGTGCCAGTTCAAAGCCGAACTATGGCTACACCTTC. Its protein product is CASSKPNYGYTF.

The chain couples TRBV5-5 to TRBJ2-2; 9 nucleotides agree with TRBD1. The CDR3 has 15 residues. From germline, CDR1 is SGHKS and CDR2 YYEKEE (reference sequence). V shed 4 bases and J 3 bases; nucleotides not matched to a gene: 4. CDR3 sequence (DNA): TGTGCCAGCAGCCGTAGACAGGGGGACACCGGGGAGCTGTTTTTT. Amino acids: CASSRRQGDTGELFF.

This chain connects TRBV7-9 to TRBJ2-4; D may be TRBD1 (6 bases). The V and J ends lost 1 base and 0 bases respectively, with 13 bases between them. In germline, CDR1 is SEHNR, CDR2 FQNEAQ (reference sequence). This CDR3 is built from 17 residues. In nucleotides, the CDR3 is TGTGCCAGCAGCTTAGTTTCAGGGGATGTAGCCAAAAACATTCAGTACTTC. Translating it yields CASSLVSGDVAKNIQYF.

This clone was detected only a few times. The chain is built from TRBV27 and TRBJ1-2, with D maybe TRBD1 (6 bases). CDR3 size: 15 residues. Trimming removed 6 bases at V and 8 bases at J, with 22 bases between. Germline V gene data show CDR1 as MNHEY and CDR2 as SMNVEV (reference sequence). In DNA, the CDR3 is TGTGCCAGCAGACCTATATTGGGGGCGTCGGGGGGCTACACCTTC. Protein: CASRPILGASGGYTF.

The sample holds a few counts of this clone. V is TRBV29-1 and J is TRBJ1-5, with D tentatively TRBD1 (6 bases). The length of the CDR3 is 13 residues. V lost 5 bases, J lost 6 bases, and 14 bases lay in between. Germline V gene data show CDR1 as SQVTM and CDR2 as ANQGSEA. The CDR3 sequence is CSVQGSSAQPQHF. The CDR3 region has the DNA TGCAGCGTTCAGGGGAGTTCAGCTCAGCCCCAGCATTTT. Full variable domain (outside the CDR3, taken from reference TRBV29-1 and TRBJ1-5): SAVISQKPSRDICQRGTSLTIQCQVDSQVTMMFWYRQQPGQSLTLIATANQGSEATYESGFVIDKFPISRPNLTFSTLTVSNMSPEDSSIYLCSVQGSSAQPQHFGDGTRLSIL.

The V call is TRBV29-1, the J call TRBJ2-7; TRBD1 matches at 9 bases. Per the germline V gene, CDR1 is SQVTM and CDR2 is ANQGSEA. The ends lost 2 bases at V and 6 bases at J; junction bases unmatched: 5. This CDR3 comprises 13 residues. In DNA, the CDR3 is TGCAGCGTTGAATCGACAGGGGGGGGCGAGCAGTACTTC. Its protein is CSVESTGGGEQYF.

V is TRBV18 and J is TRBJ1-2; D might be TRBD1 (5 bases). V lost 1 base and J 1 base, leaving 10 bases between the germline ends. CDR1 KGHSH and CDR2 LQKENI come from the germline V gene. The CDR3 consists of 15 residues. The CDR3, as DNA: TGTGCCAGCTCACCACGGGGGGAGAGTAACTATGGCTACACCTTC. Encoded protein: CASSPRGESNYGYTF.

This clone was observed once. The CDR3 DNA sequence: TGCGCCAGCAGTACCGGGACAGGGGCGCAAGATACGCAGTATTTT. Translated: CASSTGTGAQDTQYF. The chain links TRBV10-1 to TRBJ2-3; TRBD1 matches at 10 bases. The ends lost 5 bases at V and 5 bases at J; junction bases unmatched: 7. The germline gives CDR1 WNHNN, CDR2 SYGVQD (reference sequence). This CDR3 comprises 15 residues.

The genes are TRBV13 and TRBJ2-7; D is ambiguous. Germline CDR1 is PRHDT and CDR2 is FYEKMQ (reference sequence). This CDR3 is 15 amino acids long. Between the trimmed V and J ends, which lost 7 bases and 2 bases, there was a span of 18 bases. Here the CDR3 DNA reads TGTGCCAGCACCTCCTGGGCTAACCGAGCCTACGAGCAGTACTTC. Translating gives CASTSWANRAYEQYF.

The chain has TRBV20-1 and TRBJ2-3, with 9 bases lining up with TRBD2. Trimming took 3 bases from V and 1 from J; bases not matched to a gene: 11. Germline V gives CDR1 DFQATT, CDR2 SNEGSKA (reference sequence). The CDR3 loop spans 17 amino acids. The CDR3 bases are TGCAGTGCTAGTAGAATAGCGGGGGCAGGTGGCACAGATACGCAGTATTTT. Amino acids: CSASRIAGAGGTDTQYF.

The rearrangement links TRBV3-1 (or the pseudogene TRBV3-2) to TRBJ1-1; 8 nucleotides line up with TRBD1. Germline V gives CDR1 LGHDT, CDR2 YNNKEL (reference sequence). J lost 6 bases, V lost 3 bases, and 6 bases had no gene match. This CDR3 is built from 14 residues. The CDR3 DNA reads TGTGCCAGCAGCCAGTCAGGACAGGGACCTGAAGCTTTCTTT. Its translation: CASSQSGQGPEAFF.

V and J are TRBV7-6 and TRBJ2-1; 12 bases agree with TRBD2. This CDR3 has 15 residues. The ends lost 1 base at V and 8 bases at J; junction bases unmatched: 3. Germline assignment: CDR1 SGHVS and CDR2 FNYEAQ. The CDR3 sequence is CASSLGTSGVDEQFF. CDR3 nucleotides: TGTGCCAGCAGCTTAGGGACTAGCGGGGTCGATGAGCAGTTCTTC.

The V gene is TRBV29-1, the J gene TRBJ1-1, with D perhaps matching TRBD1 (5 bases). Germline V gene sequence: CDR1 SQVTM, CDR2 ANQGSEA. The CDR3 contains 15 residues. V shed 3 bases and J shed 2 bases, with 16 bases lying between them. CDR3 nucleotide sequence: TGCAGCGTTGAGGTTCCAGGGTGGTATAACACTGAAGCTTTCTTT. It translates to CSVEVPGWYNTEAFF. Based on the CDR3 plus reference TRBV29-1 and TRBJ1-1, the full variable domain is SAVISQKPSRDICQRGTSLTIQCQVDSQVTMMFWYRQQPGQSLTLIATANQGSEATYESGFVIDKFPISRPNLTFSTLTVSNMSPEDSSIYLCSVEVPGWYNTEAFFGQGTRLTVV.

V and J are TRBV3-1 (or the pseudogene TRBV3-2) and TRBJ1-1; D is unclear. This CDR3 region has 13 residues. Trimming stripped 4 bases from V and 7 bases from J, with 13 bases between. CDR1 is LGHDT and CDR2 is YNNKEL in the germline V gene (reference sequence). The CDR3 region is CASSPQARGEAFF. DNA of the CDR3: TGTGCCAGCAGCCCCCAGGCTCGGGGTGAAGCTTTCTTT.

This sequence joins TRBV5-1 and TRBJ2-3; 9 bases are a match to TRBD2. V trimming: 2 bases; J trimming: 7 bases; junction bases outside the gene matches: 5. The CDR3 covers 14 residues. Germline CDR1 is SGHRS and CDR2 is YFSETQ. CDR3 in amino acids: CASSFGGGDNTQYF. The CDR3 bases are TGCGCCAGCAGCTTTGGCGGGGGGGACAATACGCAGTATTTT.

V usage is TRBV4-1 and J usage is TRBJ2-7; TRBD1 matches at 8 bases. CDR3 length: 18 residues. The germline V gene has CDR1 MGHRA and CDR2 YSYEKL. Germline trimming cut 1 base from V and 2 bases from J; bases unmatched to any gene: 13. DNA of the CDR3: TGCGCCAGCAGCCAAGCGTCACAACCGGGACAGGAAACCTACGAGCAGTACTTC. It encodes CASSQASQPGQETYEQYF.

This clone was observed a single time. The CDR3 DNA sequence: TGTGCCAGCAGTTTATCTACCAGCTATGGCTACACCTTC. It yields the protein CASSLSTSYGYTF. V and J are TRBV27 and TRBJ1-2; no clear D. V was cut by 0 bases and J by 4 bases, with 6 bases left in between. This CDR3 is 13 amino acids long. The V gene's germline CDR1 is MNHEY and CDR2 SMNVEV (reference sequence).

V gene TRBV19 combines with J gene TRBJ2-7; 10 bases agree with TRBD1. After removal of 6 bases from V and 7 bases from J, the junction contained 12 bases not matched to a gene. The germline V gene has CDR1 LNHDA and CDR2 SQIVND (reference sequence). The CDR3 totals 15 residues. The chain's CDR3 is CASSPRRQGAREQYF. CDR3 nucleotide sequence: TGTGCCAGTAGCCCCCGAAGACAGGGGGCGCGGGAGCAGTACTTC.

The rearrangement uses TRBV29-1 and TRBJ1-6; the match to TRBD1 covers 8 bases. This CDR3 is 13 amino acids long. Per the germline V gene, CDR1 is SQVTM and CDR2 is ANQGSEA. The ends lost 6 bases at V and 7 bases at J; junction bases unmatched: 5. CDR3 loop: CSVGQGGNSPLHF. CDR3 bases: TGCAGCGTCGGACAGGGTGGGAATTCACCCCTCCACTTT.

This clone was seen only once. CDR3 DNA sequence: TGTGCCAGCAGTGCGTCGTATATTTCAGGGGGAAATCAGCCCCAGCATTTT. It encodes CASSASYISGGNQPQHF. The V call is TRBV6-1, the J call TRBJ1-5, with 7 bases fitting TRBD1. Germline V lookup: CDR1 MNHNS, CDR2 SASEGT. The V segment lost 4 bases and the J segment 4 bases; nucleotides outside the gene matches: 13. The CDR3 is 17 residues long.

The V call is TRBV19, the J call TRBJ1-1; D ambiguous. This CDR3 has 14 residues. Trimming removed 3 bases at V and 6 bases at J, with 14 bases between. The V gene's germline CDR1 is LNHDA and CDR2 SQIVND (reference sequence). The CDR3 spells CASSIRPNGAEAFF. The CDR3 DNA follows: TGTGCCAGTAGTATTAGGCCCAACGGGGCTGAAGCTTTCTTT.

V and J are TRBV19 and TRBJ2-7; 11 nucleotides agree with TRBD1. Germline values: CDR1 LNHDA, CDR2 SQIVND (reference sequence). The trim removed 9 bases at V and 6 bases at J, leaving 4 bases unmatched. The CDR3 is 12 residues long. DNA for the CDR3: TGTGCCAGCGGGGGACAGGGGGGCGAGCAGTACTTC. It yields the protein CASGGQGGEQYF.

The chain carries TRBV29-1 and TRBJ2-5; 15 bases agree with TRBD2. This CDR3 comprises 18 residues. V was clipped by 6 bases and J by 2 bases; unmatched bases: 13. In germline, CDR1 is SQVTM, CDR2 ANQGSEA. CDR3 nucleotide sequence: TGCAGCGTCTTCGGACTAGCGGGGGGGCTGAGTGGGCAAGAGACCCAGTACTTC. It is translated as CSVFGLAGGLSGQETQYF.

CDR3 DNA: TGTGCCAGCAGCCAATCCAGGGGCGGCCAGCCCCAGCATTTT. Translation gives CASSQSRGGQPQHF. The chain is built from TRBV3-1 (or the pseudogene TRBV3-2) and TRBJ1-5; D is perhaps TRBD1 (6 bases). Germline values: CDR1 LGHDT, CDR2 YNNKEL (reference sequence). The CDR3 consists of 14 residues. Trimming shortened V by 2 bases and J by 7 bases, and 12 bases separated the two germline ends.

This chain joins TRBV9 and TRBJ2-2; D possibly corresponds to TRBD2 (6 bases). CDR1 and CDR2 (germline): SGDLS, YYNGEE. V was trimmed by 0 bases and J by 5 bases, leaving 14 bases between them. The CDR3 spans 16 residues. The DNA for the CDR3 is TGTGCCAGCAGCGTAGGGCCCGGGGGTTGGACCGGGGAGCTGTTTTTT. It codes for CASSVGPGGWTGELFF.

The genes are TRBV18 and TRBJ2-2; 7 bases match TRBD1. CDR3 length: 16 residues. The V gene end was trimmed by 2 bases and the J gene end by 0 bases; junction bases not matched to a gene: 3. Germline V gene sequence: CDR1 KGHSH, CDR2 LQKENI. CDR3 coding DNA: TGTGCCAGCTCACCAAGGGGGCCTTCGAACACCGGGGAGCTGTTTTTT. Translating gives CASSPRGPSNTGELFF.

The chain's CDR3 is CAWSQGGRDEQYF. CDR3 nucleotides: TGTGCCTGGAGCCAGGGTGGTAGGGACGAGCAGTACTTC. The V gene is TRBV30, the J gene TRBJ2-7; a weak D match, TRBD1 (5 bases). The CDR3 contains 13 residues. V was trimmed by 3 bases and J by 5 bases, leaving 14 bases between them. Germline V CDR1 and CDR2: GTSNPN, SVGIG (reference sequence).

In this sample, this clone turned up once. The gene calls are TRBV19 and TRBJ2-7, with 8 bases fitting TRBD1. CDR1 and CDR2 (germline): LNHDA, SQIVND (reference sequence). With V trimmed by 9 bases and J by 1 base, 11 bases remained unmatched. The CDR3 contains 15 residues. The CDR3 loop reads CARQFGQGNSYEQYF. CDR3 sequence (DNA): TGTGCCAGACAGTTCGGACAGGGAAATTCCTACGAGCAGTACTTC.

The rearrangement joins TRBV2 to TRBJ1-1; D is undetermined. This CDR3 contains 11 residues. Between the trimmed V and J ends, which lost 5 bases and 6 bases, there was a span of 7 bases. Germline V lookup: CDR1 SNHLY, CDR2 FYNNEI. In DNA, the CDR3 is TGTGCCAGCAGTCCCCATCCTGAAGCTTTCTTT. As protein: CASSPHPEAFF.

The table lists this clone with a few counts. Here the CDR3 DNA reads TGTGCTAGTGGTCCCCCTCTGGCGGGGGGCCCCTACGAGCAGTACTTC. This sequence encodes CASGPPLAGGPYEQYF. The genes are TRBV12-5 and TRBJ2-7, with 8 bases lining up with TRBD2. CDR1 and CDR2 from the germline V gene are LGHNT and FRNRAP. This CDR3 spans 16 amino acids. The V gene end was trimmed by 5 bases and the J gene end by 2 bases; junction bases not matched to a gene: 11.